The clone carrying this T cell receptor beta chain showed up just a few times. Its antigen is undetermined. The data belong to a study of blood T cells in healthy people across ages. General study results and limits: Among T cells, TCR beta diversity per million cells dropped roughly linearly as age rose.

CDR1 SGHVS and CDR2 FQNEAQ come from the germline V gene. This CDR3 comprises 14 residues. Trimming removed 5 bases from V and 4 bases from J, with 12 bases in between. A J-beta primer mix and a sample-barcoded 5' primer were used in a second PCR of about 7 to 11 cycles. A template-switch adaptor that had 12 random nucleotides put a tag on each cDNA molecule. Each CDR3 protein is one row after TCRdb ran MiXCR on the 5' RACE reads. The repertoire holds 1.5 million to 2 million distinct CDR3 sequences, with about two fifths as singletons. The genes are TRBV7-8 and TRBJ2-1; TRBD2 might be the D (5 bases). This sequence was found in a human donor in good health. Source material: blood. Written as DNA, the CDR3 is TGTGCCAGCAGCATAAACCGGGATTACAATGAGCAGTTCTTC. Translating it yields CASSINRDYNEQFF.